The 17 T cell receptor beta chains below come from one sample, sequenced in a study of T cells in Graves' hyperthyroidism and ophthalmopathy. Regions amplified from RNA transcripts were the TCR beta CDR3 regions. The HTBI primer set served for first-round RT-PCR of the TCR CDR3. MiXCR, applied by TCRdb to the multiplex PCR reads, yields one record per CDR3 protein. The repertoire consists of roughly 740,000 distinct CDR3 sequences, with roughly 15% occurring once and the leading ten covering around 8%. The sample comprised blood. These receptor sequences come from a man between 18 and 35 years old with Graves' hyperthyroidism.

The J gene is TRBJ2-3, the V gene TRBV15; 9 positions match TRBD1. CDR3 length: 17 amino acids. Germline-derived CDR1 and CDR2 are LNHNV and YYDKDF (reference sequence). V gave up 0 bases and J gave up 2 bases; unmatched junction bases: 6. This CDR3 is CATSRDKGTGYTDTQYF. For the CDR3, the DNA is TGTGCCACCAGCAGAGATAAAGGGACAGGGTACACAGATACGCAGTATTTT.

The CDR3 DNA is TGCGCCAGCAGCCGAATGGACAGCTCCTACGAGCAGTACTTC. This encodes CASSRMDSSYEQYF. The chain joins TRBV4-1 to TRBJ2-7; TRBD1 might be the D (6 bases). CDR1 is MGHRA, CDR2 YSYEKL, per germline. V lost 4 bases, J lost 0 bases, and 10 bases lay in between. This CDR3 is built from 14 residues.

There are many counts of this clonotype. V and J are TRBV24-1 and TRBJ2-1; 7 bases fit TRBD2. V lost 2 bases and J lost 3; bases outside the gene matches: 9. CDR3 length: 17 residues. The V gene's germline CDR1 is KGHDR and CDR2 SFDVKD. The CDR3 spells CATSDSVAGAIYNEQFF. The CDR3 DNA reads as TGTGCCACCAGTGATTCCGTGGCGGGAGCAATCTACAATGAGCAGTTCTTC.

Comment on this clonotype: An end of the junction differs from the germline gene, which may be a read error. The J gene is TRBJ1-3, the V gene TRBV12-3 or TRBV12-4; TRBD1 might be the D (5 bases). The CDR3 totals 15 residues. CDR3 nucleotide sequence: TGTGCCAGCAGCGCCGGAGGACACTCTGGAAACACCGTATATTTT. Amino acids: CASSAGGHSGNTVYF.

This clonotype was observed a few times. CDR3 protein: CASSQAIQTSGSYEQYF. CDR3 nucleotides: TGCGCCAGCAGCCAAGCCATCCAGACTAGCGGGAGTTACGAGCAGTACTTC. V usage is TRBV4-3 and J usage is TRBJ2-7, with 12 bases matching TRBD2. Germline V gene data show CDR1 as LGHNA and CDR2 as YSLEER. This CDR3 region has 17 residues. V gave up 1 base and J gave up 4 bases; unmatched junction bases: 8.

This clonotype was seen repeatedly, ten times or more. The chain carries TRBV6-1 and TRBJ2-5; 7 nucleotides line up with TRBD1. Germline trimming cut 6 bases from V and 4 bases from J; bases unmatched to any gene: 14. CDR3 length: 16 amino acids. Germline CDR1 reads MNHNS; CDR2 reads SASEGT. CDR3 sequence reads: CASRTERQGRAETQYF. The CDR3 DNA is TGTGCCAGCAGAACCGAAAGACAGGGACGGGCAGAGACCCAGTACTTC.

This clonotype has a count of ten or more. This chain links TRBV6-2 or TRBV6-3 with TRBJ2-3; D is possibly TRBD2 (5 bases). The CDR3 is 15 residues long. The germline CDR1 and CDR2 sequences are MNHEY and SVGEGT. The V gene lost 6 bases and the J gene lost 4 bases, with 17 bases spanning the gap. CDR3 in DNA: TGTGCCAGCAGCCCATTGGAGGTCCTCCCAGATACGCAGTATTTT. This gives the protein CASSPLEVLPDTQYF.

This clonotype was counted at least ten times. This chain links TRBV27 with TRBJ2-7, with a weak D call TRBD1 (6 bases). The CDR3 covers 14 residues. Germline V lookup: CDR1 MNHEY, CDR2 SMNVEV (reference sequence). Between the trimmed V and J ends, which lost 2 bases and 3 bases, there was a span of 11 bases. CDR3 in DNA: TGTGCCAGCAGTTTACAGGGGCTAGACTACGAGCAGTACTTC. It specifies CASSLQGLDYEQYF.

This clonotype was detected only a few times. V usage is TRBV9 and J usage is TRBJ2-1; 7 bases fit TRBD2. The CDR3 contains 14 residues. The V segment lost 3 bases and the J segment 6 bases; nucleotides outside the gene matches: 6. CDR1 is SGDLS and CDR2 is YYNGEE in the germline V gene. The CDR3 here is CASSDRGRGNEQFF. In DNA form, the CDR3 reads TGTGCCAGCAGCGATCGCGGGAGAGGCAATGAGCAGTTCTTC. The variable domain in full, completed from reference TRBV9 and TRBJ2-1, reads DSGVTQTPKHLITATGQRVTLRCSPRSGDLSVYWYQQSLDQGLQFLIQYYNGEERAKGNILERFSAQQFPDLHSELNLSSLELGDSALYFCASSDRGRGNEQFFGPGTRLTVL.

This clonotype appeared once. The gene calls are TRBV24-1 and TRBJ2-1, with 9 bases matching TRBD2. This CDR3 spans 18 amino acids. Germline loops: CDR1 KGHDR, CDR2 SFDVKD. The J segment lost 9 bases and the V segment lost 3 bases, leaving 17 bases of the junction unmatched. The CDR3 DNA follows: TGTGCCACCAGTGATCTGGCTAGCGGGAAGCCTGGAGCCGCTGAGCAGTTCTTC. Protein product: CATSDLASGKPGAAEQFF.

The chain carries TRBV10-3 and TRBJ1-4, with a possible D match to TRBD1 (6 bases). The CDR3 runs to 17 residues. Trimming cost V 2 bases and J 8 bases, with 21 bases left between them. Germline V CDR1 and CDR2: ENHRY, SYGVKD. The CDR3 nucleotides are TGTGCCATCAGTGAGGGGGGCTCAGGGGACCGTGGCGAAAAACTGTTTTTT. It translates to CAISEGGSGDRGEKLFF.

The table lists this clonotype with many counts. The rearrangement joins TRBV28 to TRBJ2-3; TRBD1 matches at 7 bases. The trim removed 10 bases at V and 1 base at J, leaving 5 bases unmatched. The CDR3 extends over 13 amino acids. Germline CDR1 is MDHEN and CDR2 is SYDVKM. CDR3 sequence (DNA): TGTGCCACCAATGGACAGGGCACAGATACGCAGTATTTT. Translating it yields CATNGQGTDTQYF.

The chain employs TRBV7-9 and TRBJ1-4; TRBD1 is a possible D gene (6 bases). CDR1 SEHNR and CDR2 FQNEAQ come from the germline V gene (reference sequence). Between the trimmed V and J ends, which lost 5 bases and 5 bases, there was a span of 18 bases. The CDR3 sequence is 16 residues long. The CDR3 loop is CASSHPQYGQNEKLFF. The CDR3, as DNA: TGTGCCAGCAGCCATCCCCAATACGGACAGAATGAAAAACTGTTTTTT.

This clonotype was seen more than once but under ten times. The chain employs TRBV29-1 and TRBJ2-7; D is perhaps TRBD1 or TRBD2 (5 bases each). CDR1 and CDR2 from the germline V gene are SQVTM and ANQGSEA. Trimming took off 3 bases at V and 5 bases at J, with 14 bases between the two ends. The CDR3 consists of 13 residues. The CDR3 DNA is TGCAGCGTTGAGGTTACGGGGCCCCACGAGCAGTACTTC. It yields the protein CSVEVTGPHEQYF.

This clonotype was observed a handful of times. V usage is TRBV29-1 and J usage is TRBJ1-1; D is possibly TRBD1 (5 bases). V was pared by 7 bases and J by 5 bases, with 17 bases between. Germline loops: CDR1 SQVTM, CDR2 ANQGSEA. The CDR3 is 13 residues long. The CDR3, as DNA: TGCAGCGCGTCTCCCGGGGGGGTTACTGAAGCTTTCTTT. Translation gives CSASPGGVTEAFF.

At least ten counts were recorded for this clonotype. This chain joins TRBV12-3 or TRBV12-4 and TRBJ2-1, with D possibly TRBD1 on 5 matching bases. V gave up 8 bases and J gave up 8 bases, with 19 bases separating them. The CDR3 has 14 amino acids. The CDR3 reads CASRTDRPGDEQFF. CDR3 sequence (DNA): TGTGCCAGCCGCACCGACAGACCTGGTGATGAGCAGTTCTTC.

This clonotype was detected many times. CDR3: CASSQGYRGDFDYGYTF. The DNA for the CDR3 is TGTGCCAGCAGCCAAGGCTACAGGGGGGATTTCGACTATGGCTACACCTTC. This chain links TRBV3-1 with TRBJ1-2; 8 nucleotides agree with TRBD1. The junction had 10 bases not matched to a gene; V was cut back by 1 base and J by 3 bases. CDR1 is LGHDT, CDR2 YNNKEL, per germline (reference sequence). The CDR3 spans 17 residues.